A selection of T cell receptor beta chains follows, all from one sample in a study of cytotoxic CD8 clonotypes in ibrutinib-treated CLL. This table comes from immunoSEQ multiplex PCR, and its TCRdb copy is limited to in-frame clones, with some not included. The top ten clones hold 4.5% to 6.5% of a sample with about 130,000 clones, 76% of them seen once. The source material was PBMCs, sampled after 24 months of ibrutinib treatment. These receptors were taken from a human donor with chronic lymphocytic leukemia. The CDR3 runs from the conserved cysteine through the conserved F or W. The D gene is left open where the match is weak. Only some rows state a clone size, as once, few, many or a class for expanded clones.

>TRBV21-1|17|-|-|TRBJ1-1
TGTGCCAGCAGCGAACCGGGACAGGGCTTGCGAGACACTGAAGCTTTCTTT
CASSEPGQGLRDTEAFF
>TRBV13|14|TRBD2|few|TRBJ2-3
TGTGCCAGCAGCACTCGACTAGCGGGGGATACGCAGTATTTT
CASSTRLAGDTQYF
>TRBV7-3|15|-|once|TRBJ2-7
TGTGCCAGCAGCTTTTCAGGCGGCGACTCCTACGAGCAGTACTTC
CASSFSGGDSYEQYF
>TRBV10-3|16|TRBD1|-|TRBJ1-3
TGTGCCATCAGTGAGAGGGGACAGGGGTTTGGAAACACCATATATTTT
CAISERGQGFGNTIYF
>TRBV6-6|13|-|-|TRBJ1-2
TGTGCCAGCAGCCCCGGGGGTCTCTATGGCTACACCTTC
CASSPGGLYGYTF
>TRBV19|14|-|-|TRBJ2-7
TGTGCCAGTAGCTCCAGGGGGGGGACCTACGAGCGGTACTTC
CASSSRGGTYERYF
>TRBV30|11|-|-|TRBJ2-5
TGTGCCTGGAGCCTCCTGGGGCCCCAGTACTTC
CAWSLLGPQYF
>TRBV18|15|TRBD1|-|TRBJ2-7
TGTGCCAGCTCAAACAGGGGTCCCGGCTCCTACGAGCAGTACTTC
CASSNRGPGSYEQYF
>TRBV29-1|11|-|-|TRBJ1-4
TGCAGCGTTGAAGGCGGGTCAGGGGTGTTTTTT
CSVEGGSGVFF
>TRBV4-2|15|TRBD2|-|TRBJ2-2
TGTGCCAGCAGCCCCCATCGGGGGGGGACCGGGGAGCTGTTTTTT
CASSPHRGGTGELFF
>TRBV20-1|11|-|-|TRBJ2-5
TGCAGTGCTACCCCGAAAGAGACCCAGTACTTC
CSATPKETQYF
>TRBV4-3|15|-|-|TRBJ2-7
TGCGCCAGCAGCCAAGATAGGGGTGATTCCTACGAGCAGTACTTC
CASSQDRGDSYEQYF
>TRBV21-1|17|-|-|TRBJ1-2
TGTGCCAGCAGCAAACGGGCCCAGGACCCACCCAACTATGGCTACACCTTC
CASSKRAQDPPNYGYTF
>TRBV7-9|13|-|-|TRBJ1-1
TGTGCCAGCAGCTTAGTGTCGGAAACTGAAGCTTTCTTT
CASSLVSETEAFF
>TRBV28|11|-|few|TRBJ1-2
TGTGCCAGCAGTCCCCGATATGGCTACACCTTC
CASSPRYGYTF
>TRBV18|14|-|-|TRBJ1-5
TGTGCCAGCTCACCATTGGATAGCAATCAGCCCCAGCATTTT
CASSPLDSNQPQHF
>TRBV28|15|-|-|TRBJ1-2
TGTGCCAGCAGTAACCCCGGCGCCCCCTCCTATGGCTACACCTTC
CASSNPGAPSYGYTF
>TRBV5-1|15|TRBD1|few|TRBJ1-3
TGCGCCAGCAGCCCCGGGACAGGGGCCGGAAACACCATATATTTT
CASSPGTGAGNTIYF
>TRBV10-1|16|TRBD2|few|TRBJ2-7
TGCGCCAGCAGCCGGTCGCCGACTAGCGGGGCCTACGAGCAGTACTTC
CASSRSPTSGAYEQYF
>TRBV19|13|TRBD1|-|TRBJ1-2
TGTGCCAGTAGCCAGCAGGGGGACTATGGCTACACCTTC
CASSQQGDYGYTF
>TRBV28|15|-|-|TRBJ1-4
TGTGCCAGCAGTGGCAGAGGGGCGGCTAATGAAAAACTGTTTTTT
CASSGRGAANEKLFF
>TRBV7-2|14|-|-|TRBJ1-2
TGTGCCAGCAGCTTGGACTCGGGGACCTATGGCTACACCTTC
CASSLDSGTYGYTF
>TRBV13|12|-|-|TRBJ2-3
TGTGCCAGCGGGGGGCGGGCAGATACGCAGTATTTT
CASGGRADTQYF
>TRBV6-5|14|-|-|TRBJ2-3
TGTGCCAGCAGTTACGGGCCCCCCATGGATACGCAGTATTTT
CASSYGPPMDTQYF
>TRBV5-1|13|-|-|TRBJ2-7
TGCGCCAGCAGCTTGGGATCCGGAGAGGGGCAGTACTTC
CASSLGSGEGQYF
>TRBV5-1|14|-|-|TRBJ1-4
TGCGCCAGCAGCAAGGGACCTGCCAGCGAAAAACTGTTTTTT
CASSKGPASEKLFF
>TRBV18|12|TRBD1|few|TRBJ1-1
TGTGCCAGCTCCCCCGGACAGGGAGTAGCTTTCTTT
CASSPGQGVAFF
>TRBV10-3|17|TRBD2|-|TRBJ2-1
TGTGCCATCAGTGAGCCGACCACTAGCGGGGGGCGCAATGAGCAGTTCTTC
CAISEPTTSGGRNEQFF
>TRBV7-9|11|-|-|TRBJ2-5
TGTGCCAGCATCACCCAAGAGACCCAGTACTTC
CASITQETQYF
>TRBV7-3|13|-|-|TRBJ2-3
TGTGCCAGCAGCCCCGGGGCCCCAGATACGCAGTATTTT
CASSPGAPDTQYF
>TRBV6-5|16|TRBD2|few|TRBJ2-7
TGTGCCAGCAGTTACCCAAGAGCGGGGGGCCGCTACGAGCAGTACTTC
CASSYPRAGGRYEQYF
>TRBV5-5|15|-|-|TRBJ1-3
TGTGCCGTCCGTAGAGGGCCCCAGAGTGGAAACACCATATATTTT
CAVRRGPQSGNTIYF
>TRBV27|13|-|-|TRBJ1-3
TGTGCCAGCAGTTTATGGTCTGGAAACACCATATATTTT
CASSLWSGNTIYF
>TRBV30|11|-|-|TRBJ2-4
TGTGCCTGGAGTGTGCAAAACATTCAGTACTTC
CAWSVQNIQYF